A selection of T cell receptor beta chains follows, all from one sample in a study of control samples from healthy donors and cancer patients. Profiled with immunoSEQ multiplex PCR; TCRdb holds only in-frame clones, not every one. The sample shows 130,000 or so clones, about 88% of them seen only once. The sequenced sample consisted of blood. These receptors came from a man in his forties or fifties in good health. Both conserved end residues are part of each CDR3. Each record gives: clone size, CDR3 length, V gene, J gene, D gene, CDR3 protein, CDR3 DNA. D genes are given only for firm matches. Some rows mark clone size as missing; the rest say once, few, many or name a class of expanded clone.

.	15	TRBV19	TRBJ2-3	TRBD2	CASAGGAARTDTQYF	TGTGCCAGCGCGGGAGGGGCAGCTCGGACAGATACGCAGTATTTT
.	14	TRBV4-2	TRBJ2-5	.	CASSRTTTGETQYF	TGTGCCAGCAGCCGGACAACGACCGGGGAGACCCAGTACTTC
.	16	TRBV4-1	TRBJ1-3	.	CASSHPAASSGNTIYF	TGCGCCAGCAGCCACCCTGCGGCTTCGTCAGGAAACACCATATATTTT
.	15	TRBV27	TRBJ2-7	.	CASSLGAGVGYEQYF	TGTGCCAGCAGTTTAGGGGCAGGGGTAGGGTACGAGCAGTACTTC
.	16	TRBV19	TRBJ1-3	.	CASSIAGDGAGNTIYF	TGTGCCAGTAGTATCGCCGGCGATGGTGCTGGAAACACCATATATTTT
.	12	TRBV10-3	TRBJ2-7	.	CAISPRDYEQYF	TGTGCCATCAGTCCACGGGACTACGAGCAGTACTTC
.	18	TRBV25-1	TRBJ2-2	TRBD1	CASSDPPRQGTGTGELFF	TGTGCCAGCAGTGATCCCCCCCGACAGGGGACGGGCACCGGGGAGCTGTTTTTT
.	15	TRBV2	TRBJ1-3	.	CASTPDGNSGNTIYF	TGTGCCAGCACTCCGGACGGGAACTCTGGAAACACCATATATTTT
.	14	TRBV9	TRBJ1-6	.	CASSVALGNSPLHF	TGTGCCAGCAGCGTAGCTTTGGGGAATTCACCCCTCCACTTT
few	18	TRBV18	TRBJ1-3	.	CASSPRMMATGSGNTIYF	TGTGCCAGCTCACCCCGCATGATGGCTACGGGCTCTGGAAACACCATATATTTT
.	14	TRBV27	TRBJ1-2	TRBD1	CASSSTTGLLGYTF	TGTGCCAGCAGTTCCACGACAGGGCTATTAGGCTACACCTTC
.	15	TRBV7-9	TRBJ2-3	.	CASSTDRYSTDTQYF	TGTGCCAGCAGCACCGACCGTTATAGCACAGATACGCAGTATTTT
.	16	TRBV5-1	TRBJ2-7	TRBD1	CASSLDWTGGSYEQYF	TGCGCCAGCAGCTTGGATTGGACAGGGGGATCCTACGAGCAGTACTTC
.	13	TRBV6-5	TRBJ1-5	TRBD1	CASSSGGGQPQHF	TGTGCCAGCAGTTCAGGGGGCGGCCAGCCCCAGCATTTT
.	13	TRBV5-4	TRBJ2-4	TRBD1	CASSFRGQNIQYF	TGTGCCAGCAGCTTTAGGGGGCAAAACATTCAGTACTTC
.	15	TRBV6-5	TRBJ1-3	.	CASRTGVRSGNTIYF	TGTGCCAGCAGGACAGGTGTAAGGTCTGGAAACACCATATATTTT
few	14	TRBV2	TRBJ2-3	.	CASRVGGRADTQYF	TGTGCCAGTCGTGTGGGGGGGCGGGCTGATACGCAGTATTTT
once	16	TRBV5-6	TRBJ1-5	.	CASSFGPGTLPRPQHF	TGTGCCAGCAGCTTTGGTCCCGGGACCCTGCCTCGGCCCCAGCATTTT
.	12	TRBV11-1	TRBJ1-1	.	CASSHRATEAFF	TGTGCCAGCAGCCACCGGGCCACTGAAGCTTTCTTT
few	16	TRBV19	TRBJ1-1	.	CASSTRGGEPNTEAFF	TGTGCCAGTAGTACCCGAGGGGGGGAACCGAACACTGAAGCTTTCTTT
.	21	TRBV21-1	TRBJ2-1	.	CASTLPLGARLGPSSYNEQFF	TGTGCCAGCACCCTTCCTCTGGGGGCACGGTTAGGGCCAAGCTCCTACAATGAGCAGTTCTTC
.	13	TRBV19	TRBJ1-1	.	CASRFRGDTEAFF	TGTGCCAGTAGGTTCAGAGGAGACACTGAAGCTTTCTTT
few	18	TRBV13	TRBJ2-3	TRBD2	CASSLFELAGGQADTQYF	TGTGCCAGCAGCTTATTCGAACTAGCGGGGGGGCAAGCAGATACGCAGTATTTT
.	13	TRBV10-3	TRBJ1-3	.	CAASSISGNTIYF	TGTGCCGCGAGCTCGATCTCTGGAAACACCATATATTTT
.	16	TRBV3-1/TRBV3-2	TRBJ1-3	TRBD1	CASSQSGQGIGNTIYF	TGTGCCAGCAGCCAATCTGGACAGGGAATAGGAAACACCATATATTTT
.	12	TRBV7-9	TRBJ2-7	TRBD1	CASSLTGDEQYF	TGTGCCAGCAGCTTGACAGGGGACGAGCAGTACTTC
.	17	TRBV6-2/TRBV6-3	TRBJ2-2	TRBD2	CASSYRAGGPGTGELFF	TGTGCCAGCAGTTACCGAGCGGGGGGGCCGGGCACCGGGGAGCTGTTTTTT
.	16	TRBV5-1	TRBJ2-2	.	CASSLGRPSAAGELFF	TGCGCCAGCAGCTTGGGGCGCCCATCCGCCGCCGGGGAGCTGTTTTTT
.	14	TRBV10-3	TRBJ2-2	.	CATYRDTNTGELFF	TGTGCCACGTACCGGGACACTAACACCGGGGAGCTGTTTTTT